These T cell receptor beta chains were read from a single sample in a study of regulatory T cells in long-lasting Graves disease. In TCRdb, the multiplex PCR reads were re-called with MiXCR into one record per CDR3 protein. The sample consists of roughly 560,000 distinct CDR3 sequences, 12% of them appearing once. The same sample was also used in a study of T cells in Graves' hyperthyroidism and ophthalmopathy.

The sample in question was peripheral blood mononuclear cells (PBMCs), obtained at new diagnosis, from a patient treated with antithyroid drugs. The receptors stem from a woman aged 25 to 45 with Graves disease. CDR3s include the opening cysteine and the closing phenylalanine or tryptophan. The order of the fields is J gene, V gene, CDR3 protein.

>TRBJ1-1|TRBV19
CASSIAPGLLNTEAFF
>TRBJ1-4|TRBV2
CASSKLWATNEKLFF
>TRBJ2-3|TRBV14
CASSQELADTQYF
>TRBJ2-5|TRBV4-3
CASSQYRGRSQETQYF
>TRBJ1-2|TRBV5-6
CASSSPTGGVSGYTF
>TRBJ1-6|TRBV11-2
CASSLEGQGAPLHF
>TRBJ2-1|TRBV9
CASNPAGGYNEQFF
>TRBJ1-2|TRBV19
CASSARQESYGYTF
>TRBJ2-1|TRBV6-2/TRBV6-3
CASSYSRGQNNEQFF
>TRBJ2-5|TRBV28
CASRVQGGETQYF
>TRBJ2-3|TRBV20-1
CSASGGASTDTQYF
>TRBJ1-1|TRBV19
CASSIGDRYINTEAFF
>TRBJ2-7|TRBV11-1
CASSLHRTSGRIYEQYF
>TRBJ2-7|TRBV19
CASSKRGQGVRDEQYF
>TRBJ2-7|TRBV30
CATATRGEQYF
>TRBJ1-4|TRBV2
CASNNPTNEKLFF
>TRBJ1-4|TRBV2
CASIAPGQANEKLFF
>TRBJ2-4|TRBV7-9
CASSLGIGQNIQYF
>TRBJ1-5|TRBV27
CASSFRQGRQPQHF
>TRBJ2-3|TRBV6-5
CASSYRGEAQYF
>TRBJ2-3|TRBV11-2
CASSLGVTSGPARTDTQYF
>TRBJ2-5|TRBV20-1
CSARDPRLAQETQYF
>TRBJ1-4|TRBV7-8
CASSLFRGGGMNEKLFF